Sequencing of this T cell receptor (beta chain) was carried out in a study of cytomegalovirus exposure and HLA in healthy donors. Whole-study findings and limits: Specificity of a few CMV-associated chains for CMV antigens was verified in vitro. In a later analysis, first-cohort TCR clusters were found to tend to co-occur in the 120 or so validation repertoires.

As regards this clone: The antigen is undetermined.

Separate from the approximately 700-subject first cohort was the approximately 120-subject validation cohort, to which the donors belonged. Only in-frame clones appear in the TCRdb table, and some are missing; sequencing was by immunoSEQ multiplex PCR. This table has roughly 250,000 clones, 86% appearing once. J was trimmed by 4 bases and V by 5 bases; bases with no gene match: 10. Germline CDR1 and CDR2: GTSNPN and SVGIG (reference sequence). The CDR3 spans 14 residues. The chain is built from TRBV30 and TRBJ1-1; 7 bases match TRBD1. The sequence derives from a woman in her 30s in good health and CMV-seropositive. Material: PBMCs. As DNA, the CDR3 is TGTGCCTGGGACAGGGAAGATCGGAGCACTGAAGCTTTCTTT. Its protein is CAWDREDRSTEAFF.